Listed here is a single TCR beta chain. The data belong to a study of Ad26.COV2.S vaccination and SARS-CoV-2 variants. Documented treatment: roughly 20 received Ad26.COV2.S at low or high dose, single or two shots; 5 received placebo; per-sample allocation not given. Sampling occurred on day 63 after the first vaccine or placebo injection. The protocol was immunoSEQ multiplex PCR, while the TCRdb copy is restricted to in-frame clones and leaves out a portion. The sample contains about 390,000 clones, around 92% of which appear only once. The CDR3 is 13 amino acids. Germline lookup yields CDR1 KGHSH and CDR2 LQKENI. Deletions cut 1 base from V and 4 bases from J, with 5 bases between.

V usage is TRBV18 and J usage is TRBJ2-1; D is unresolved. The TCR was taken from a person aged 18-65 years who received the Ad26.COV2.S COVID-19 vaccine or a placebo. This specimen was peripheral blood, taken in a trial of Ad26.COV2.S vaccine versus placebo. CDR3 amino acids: CASSPLEYNEQFF. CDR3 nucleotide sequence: TGTGCCAGCTCACCACTAGAGTACAATGAGCAGTTCTTC.